These 26 T cell receptor beta chains share one sample of origin, sequenced in a study of cytomegalovirus exposure and HLA in healthy donors. The study ran its PCR with 60 Vbeta and 13 Jbeta primers. The assay was immunoSEQ multiplex PCR, and TCRdb's table has in-frame clones only and misses some. In the table there are approximately 190,000 clones, around 78% of which are singletons. Sample: PBMCs. The receptors derive from a woman in her twenties or thirties in good health and CMV-seropositive.

This chain joins TRBV4-3 and TRBJ2-6; TRBD1 might be the D (5 bases). V lost 4 bases to trimming and J lost 4 bases, with 14 bases between them. Germline CDR1 and CDR2: LGHNA and YSLEER. The CDR3 extends over 16 amino acids. As DNA, the CDR3 is TGCGCCAGCAGCCCCGGCCAGGGTTCAGGGGCCAACGTCCTGACTTTC. It specifies CASSPGQGSGANVLTF.

V usage is TRBV5-1 and J usage is TRBJ2-3, with TRBD1 matching over 10 bases. The germline V gene encodes CDR1 SGHRS and CDR2 YFSETQ. Trimming cost V 5 bases and J 2 bases; bases outside gene matches: 5. This CDR3 contains 15 residues. The CDR3 protein is CASRLGQGLTDTQYF. In DNA form, the CDR3 reads TGCGCCAGCAGACTGGGACAGGGGCTCACAGATACGCAGTATTTT. The entire variable domain, with the rest obtained from reference TRBV5-1 and TRBJ2-3, is as follows: KAGVTQTPRYLIKTRGQQVTLSCSPISGHRSVSWYQQTPGQGLQFLFEYFSETQRNKGNFPGRFSGRQFSNSRSEMNVSTLELGDSALYLCASRLGQGLTDTQYFGPGTRLTVL.

The chain carries TRBV7-9 and TRBJ2-7; TRBD1 matches 11 bases. Germline CDR1 and CDR2: SEHNR and FQNEAQ (reference sequence). The CDR3 has 16 amino acids. V lost 4 bases, J lost 3 bases, and 8 bases stayed unmatched. The CDR3: CASSWTGGVVDYEQYF. The CDR3, as DNA: TGTGCCAGCAGCTGGACAGGGGGCGTTGTCGACTACGAGCAGTACTTC. Drawing the rest from reference TRBV7-9 and TRBJ2-7, the complete variable domain is DTGVSQNPRHKITKRGQNVTFRCDPISEHNRLYWYRQTLGQGPEFLTYFQNEAQLEKSRLLSDRFSAERPKGSFSTLEIQRTEQGDSAMYLCASSWTGGVVDYEQYFGPGTRLTVT.

This clone came up a few times. The genes are TRBV2 and TRBJ2-7, with 7 bases identical to TRBD1. Per germline, CDR1 SNHLY and CDR2 FYNNEI. With V trimmed by 6 bases and J by 5 bases, 4 bases remained unmatched. This CDR3 is built from 12 residues. This CDR3 reads CASRLTGNEQYF. In DNA form, the CDR3 reads TGTGCCAGCAGACTGACAGGGAACGAGCAGTACTTC.

The chain links TRBV28 to TRBJ2-1; D is uncertain. The V gene's germline CDR1 is MDHEN and CDR2 SYDVKM. The CDR3 totals 12 residues. V was pared by 6 bases and J by 12 bases, with 15 bases between. Here the CDR3 reads CASRPDTQRQFF. The CDR3 nucleotides are TGTGCCAGCAGACCCGACACTCAACGGCAGTTCTTC.

This chain uses TRBV9 with TRBJ2-1, with 11 positions matching TRBD1. Trimming took 3 bases from V and 6 from J; bases not matched to a gene: 5. Germline CDR1 SGDLS, CDR2 YYNGEE. This CDR3 region has 15 residues. The DNA of the CDR3 is TGTGCCAGCAGCGAGGGACAGGGGGTAGGCAATGAGCAGTTCTTC. Translation gives CASSEGQGVGNEQFF.

In the case of this clone: An end of the junction differs from the germline gene, which may be a read error. Other DNA sequences in this sample translate to the same CDR3. The chain recombines TRBV28 with TRBJ2-1; the match to TRBD1 covers 7 bases. Germline V lookup: CDR1 MDHEN, CDR2 SYDVKM. This CDR3 contains 16 residues. The CDR3 is CASSIADRASYNEQFF. For the CDR3, the DNA is TGCGCCAGCAGTATAGCCGACAGGGCATCCTACAATGAGCAGTTCTTC.

V and J are TRBV28 and TRBJ1-2; 8 bases match TRBD1. V lost 6 bases, J lost 5 bases, and 20 bases stayed unmatched. Germline CDR1 reads MDHEN; CDR2 reads SYDVKM. The CDR3 has 18 amino acids. The CDR3 is CASRASGTGRTRVYGYTF. The CDR3 DNA is TGTGCCAGCAGGGCCTCCGGGACAGGCAGAACTCGGGTATATGGCTACACCTTC.

The V and J genes are TRBV6-5 and TRBJ2-7, with 10 bases aligning to TRBD1. Germline V gene data show CDR1 as MNHEY and CDR2 as SVGAGI. This CDR3 is built from 14 residues. The junction had 1 base not matched to a gene; V was cut back by 0 bases and J by 5 bases. The CDR3 DNA reads as TGTGCCAGCAGTTACTCGACAGGGGGCGACGAGCAGTACTTC. Its translation: CASSYSTGGDEQYF.

On this clone: One end of the junction does not line up with germline, which may come from a read error. The chain employs TRBV28 and TRBJ2-7; 8 bases line up with TRBD2. The CDR3 runs 15 residues. The V gene's germline CDR1 is MDHEN and CDR2 SYDVKM. This CDR3 reads CAGSLVGSGGYEQYF. The CDR3 region has the DNA TGTGCCGGCAGTTTAGTGGGCAGCGGGGGCTACGAGCAGTACTTC.

V usage is TRBV6-5 and J usage is TRBJ2-2, with TRBD1 matching 8 bases. J gave up 9 bases and V 2 bases, and 8 bases lay outside the gene matches. Per the germline V gene, CDR1 is MNHEY and CDR2 is SVGAGI. This CDR3 has 15 amino acids. The CDR3 sequence: CASSYGQGGKRELFF. CDR3 in DNA: TGTGCCAGCAGTTACGGACAGGGTGGGAAGAGGGAGCTGTTTTTT.

The chain has TRBV30 and TRBJ1-2; TRBD1 matches 7 bases. This CDR3 has 15 residues. From germline, CDR1 is GTSNPN and CDR2 SVGIG (reference sequence). V lost 0 bases and J lost 4; bases outside the gene matches: 8. CDR3 in DNA: TGTGCCTGGAGTGTAGGCGCAGGGGGGTTCTATGGCTACACCTTC. This sequence encodes CAWSVGAGGFYGYTF. Based on the CDR3 plus reference TRBV30 and TRBJ1-2, the full variable domain is SQTIHQWPATLVQPVGSPLSLECTVEGTSNPNLYWYRQAAGRGLQLLFYSVGIGQISSEVPQNLSASRPQDRQFILSSKKLLLSDSGFYLCAWSVGAGGFYGYTFGSGTRLTVV.

This rearrangement joins TRBV28 to TRBJ1-1; 8 nucleotides line up with TRBD1. The CDR3 sequence is 16 residues long. V was pared by 5 bases and J by 4 bases, with 12 bases of the junction left unmatched. Germline V CDR1 and CDR2: MDHEN, SYDVKM. The CDR3 loop is CASSTDREVKGTEAFF. DNA for the CDR3: TGTGCCAGCAGTACGGACAGGGAAGTAAAGGGCACTGAAGCTTTCTTT.

The chain links TRBV6-1 to TRBJ1-4; TRBD1 matches 9 bases. CDR1 is MNHNS, CDR2 SASEGT, per germline. The ends lost 4 bases at V and 8 bases at J; junction bases unmatched: 8. CDR3 length: 15 amino acids. In DNA, the CDR3 is TGTGCCAGCAGTGTGGAGACAGGGGGTGGGGAAAAACTGTTTTTT. As protein: CASSVETGGGEKLFF.

The chain has TRBV28 and TRBJ1-1; the D is unclear. The CDR3 has 12 residues. Germline V CDR1 and CDR2: MDHEN, SYDVKM. V lost 11 bases to trimming and J lost 2 bases, with 12 bases between them. As DNA, the CDR3 is TGTGCCTCCGGGGTAGGAAACACTGAAGCTTTCTTT. It codes for CASGVGNTEAFF.

The chain combines TRBV2 with TRBJ2-7; 8 bases match TRBD1. The V segment lost 7 bases and the J segment 5 bases; nucleotides outside the gene matches: 7. This CDR3 comprises 13 residues. From germline, CDR1 is SNHLY and CDR2 FYNNEI. The CDR3 DNA follows: TGTGCCAGCAAGGAGGACAGGGACCACGAGCAGTACTTC. Amino acids: CASKEDRDHEQYF.

The V gene is TRBV27, the J gene TRBJ1-5; D gene ambiguous. The CDR3 is made up of 12 amino acids. Germline V gives CDR1 MNHEY, CDR2 SMNVEV (reference sequence). With 7 bases removed from V and 2 bases from J, the gap between germline ends came to 6 bases. The CDR3 coding sequence is TGTGCCAGCACCACAGGCAATCAGCCCCAGCATTTT. It yields the protein CASTTGNQPQHF.

The CDR3 loop reads CASSYIGIDEQYF. The CDR3 region has the DNA TGTGCCAGCAGTTACATCGGGATCGACGAGCAGTACTTC. This chain joins TRBV6-6 and TRBJ2-7; D may be TRBD2 (5 bases). The CDR3 extends over 13 amino acids. CDR1 is MNHNY, CDR2 SVGAGI, per germline (reference sequence). Trimming took off 2 bases at V and 5 bases at J, with 10 bases between the two ends.

This clone has a handful of counts. This chain links TRBV9 with TRBJ1-4; 10 bases are shared with TRBD1. J lost 12 bases, V lost 7 bases, and 15 bases had no gene match. Germline CDR1 is SGDLS and CDR2 is YYNGEE. The CDR3 spans 15 residues. As DNA, the CDR3 is TGTGCCAGCGGCCGACGGGACAGGGGTTTGGATGAACTGTTTTTT. It specifies CASGRRDRGLDELFF.

The rearrangement uses TRBV7-9 and TRBJ2-5; 9 bases are shared with TRBD1. Germline CDR1 reads SEHNR; CDR2 reads FQNEAQ (reference sequence). CDR3 size: 13 residues. J was trimmed by 4 bases and V by 5 bases; bases with no gene match: 2. The chain's CDR3 is CASSGGQGETQYF. The CDR3 DNA reads as TGTGCCAGCAGCGGGGGACAGGGAGAGACCCAGTACTTC.

This clone appeared a single time. J is TRBJ2-5 and V is TRBV5-1; 10 nucleotides agree with TRBD1. V gave up 5 bases and J gave up 3 bases; unmatched junction bases: 4. Germline CDR1 is SGHRS and CDR2 is YFSETQ. This CDR3 contains 14 residues. The CDR3: CASRAGTGEETQYF. The CDR3 DNA sequence: TGCGCCAGCAGAGCCGGGACAGGGGAAGAGACCCAGTACTTC.

This chain links TRBV4-2 with TRBJ2-1; TRBD2 matches at 8 bases. The V gene end was trimmed by 7 bases and the J gene end by 5 bases; junction bases not matched to a gene: 10. CDR1 and CDR2 from the germline V gene are LGHNA and YNFKEQ. The CDR3 consists of 15 residues. The CDR3 reads CASTRPGLGHNEQFF. In DNA, the CDR3 is TGTGCCAGCACCCGACCGGGACTAGGCCACAATGAGCAGTTCTTC.

The chain combines TRBV5-1 with TRBJ2-7; D perhaps matches TRBD1 (6 bases). The CDR3 consists of 13 residues. Germline V gives CDR1 SGHRS, CDR2 YFSETQ. With 4 bases removed from V and 4 bases from J, the gap between germline ends came to 12 bases. CDR3 in amino acids: CASSIQGNYEQYF. In DNA form, the CDR3 reads TGCGCCAGCAGCATACAGGGAAATTACGAGCAGTACTTC.

The V call is TRBV7-2, the J call TRBJ2-7; TRBD2 matches 9 bases. The V gene end was trimmed by 0 bases and the J gene end by 2 bases; junction bases not matched to a gene: 5. Germline loops: CDR1 SGHTA, CDR2 FQGNSA. This CDR3 has 16 residues. CDR3 sequence: CASSLASSGGTYEQYF. The CDR3 bases are TGTGCCAGCAGCTTAGCAAGTAGCGGGGGAACCTACGAGCAGTACTTC.

V is TRBV9 and J is TRBJ1-6; D gene ambiguous. The CDR3 has 14 amino acids. Germline-derived CDR1 and CDR2 are SGDLS and YYNGEE. V shed 1 base and J shed 5 bases, with 7 bases lying between them. The CDR3 bases are TGTGCCAGCAGCGTACGGTCGGATAATTCACCCCTCCACTTT. This sequence encodes CASSVRSDNSPLHF.

This chain links TRBV10-2 with TRBJ1-2; D perhaps matches TRBD1 (6 bases). V was trimmed by 5 bases and J by 6 bases, leaving 10 bases between them. This CDR3 is built from 12 residues. Germline values: CDR1 WSHSY, CDR2 SAAADI. The CDR3 loop is CASSFNRDGYTF. In DNA, the CDR3 is TGCGCCAGCAGTTTCAACAGGGATGGCTACACCTTC.